These 3 T cell receptor beta chains share one sample of origin, sequenced in a study of T cells in Graves' hyperthyroidism and ophthalmopathy. Using RNA transcripts as the source, TCR beta CDR3 regions were amplified. During a first-round RT-PCR of the TCR CDR3, the HTBI primer set was used. TCRdb redid the calling of the multiplex PCR reads with MiXCR, one entry per CDR3 protein. Of under 650,000 distinct CDR3 sequences in the sample, roughly 15% were seen once. Material: blood. These TCRs come from a woman in her thirties with Graves' hyperthyroidism.

CDR3 sequence reads: CASAPGLITGELFF. DNA of the CDR3: TGTGCCAGTGCACCGGGACTCATAACCGGGGAGCTGTTTTTT. The rearrangement joins TRBV6-5 to TRBJ2-2; weak D call: TRBD2 (6 bases). Germline V gives CDR1 MNHEY, CDR2 SVGAGI. The germline V and J ends were trimmed by 9 bases and 5 bases, with 16 bases remaining between them. This CDR3 is 14 amino acids long.

This clonotype was observed many times. CDR3 in amino acids: CASSADTTLTLAFF. Here the CDR3 DNA reads TGTGCCAGCAGTGCGGACACCACGCTCACCTTAGCTTTCTTT. The chain carries TRBV6-1 and TRBJ1-1; a possible D gene is TRBD1 (5 bases). CDR1 and CDR2 from the germline V gene are MNHNS and SASEGT. CDR3 length: 14 amino acids. The ends were cut back, 4 bases at V and 10 bases at J, with 19 bases in the middle.

This clonotype was seen ten or more times. The rearrangement uses TRBV28 and TRBJ2-1; 7 bases line up with TRBD2. CDR3 length: 14 residues. The germline V gene encodes CDR1 MDHEN and CDR2 SYDVKM. V dropped 10 bases and J dropped 0; count of bases not matched to a gene: 6. This CDR3 is CATQRTSSYNEQFF. The CDR3 region has the DNA TGTGCCACGCAGAGGACTAGCTCCTACAATGAGCAGTTCTTC. Drawing the rest from reference TRBV28 and TRBJ2-1, the complete variable domain is DVKVTQSSRYLVKRTGEKVFLECVQDMDHENMFWYRQDPGLGLRLIYFSYDVKMKEKGDIPEGYSVSREKKERFSLILESASTNQTSMYLCATQRTSSYNEQFFGPGTRLTVL.